This T cell receptor beta chain was found in a study of chemoradiotherapy in HPV16-positive cancers. Overall study results and limits: HPV-responsive T-cell expansion during chemoradiotherapy was linked to improved recurrence-free survival in HPV16-positive patients. During treatment, candidate HPV-specific clones and E7-related motifs expanded in tumor.

As for this clone: Its antigen is undetermined.

Trimming removed 6 bases at V and 6 bases at J, with 20 bases between. The germline V gene has CDR1 MNHNY and CDR2 SVGAGI (reference sequence). The CDR3 runs 15 residues. TCRdb keeps only in-frame clones here, not all; method: immunoSEQ multiplex PCR. The repertoire holds roughly 34,000 clones, with 80% as singletons. The sequencing here drew on blood, taken from a patient who underwent chemoradiotherapy. The chain joins TRBV6-6 to TRBJ1-2; TRBD1 might be the D (5 bases). This receptor was identified in a human donor with HPV-associated anogenital cancer. The CDR3 nucleotides read TGTGCCAGCAGAGCCCTTAGGGACGGGGCGGATGGCTACACCTTC. This sequence encodes CASRALRDGADGYTF.